The rows below give T cell receptor beta chains drawn from one sample of a study of blood T cell repertoires in COVID-19. Generated by immunoSEQ multiplex PCR, the TCRdb table keeps only in-frame clones and is missing some. Altogether 150,000 to 200,000 clones are present, about 84% being singletons, with the ten largest covering 6%. The sequenced material came from PBMCs or T cells enriched from blood (not recorded which). The origin of the receptors is a man in his forties or fifties who had recovered from COVID-19. CDR3s include the opening cysteine and the closing phenylalanine or tryptophan. D genes are given only for firm matches. Rows give clone size only sometimes, using once, few, many, or a class for an expanded clone.

d_call	clone_size	v_call	j_call	cdr3_nt	cdr3_aa
.	.	TRBV7-3	TRBJ2-2	TGTGCCAGCAGCCTACAAGGGGCGTCCGGGGAGCTGTTTTTT	CASSLQGASGELFF
TRBD1	.	TRBV27	TRBJ1-2	TGTGCCAGCAAACTAAAGACAGGGGGCGACTATGGCTACACCTTC	CASKLKTGGDYGYTF
.	.	TRBV2	TRBJ2-2	TGTGCCAGCAGTGAAGTGGGAAGGGGTGGGACCGGGGAGCTGTTTTTT	CASSEVGRGGTGELFF
.	.	TRBV11-1	TRBJ2-2	TGTGCCAGCCGGAACACCGGGGAGCTGTTTTTT	CASRNTGELFF
.	.	TRBV3-1/TRBV3-2	TRBJ2-3	TGTGCCAGCAGCCAAGTACTGGATACGCAGTATTTT	CASSQVLDTQYF
TRBD2	.	TRBV5-1	TRBJ2-5	TGCGCCAGCAGCTTGGTTCTAGCGGGCGAGGAGACCCAGTACTTC	CASSLVLAGEETQYF
TRBD1	.	TRBV11-1	TRBJ2-1	TGTGCCAGCAGCAAGGGACAGACAACCGCTTTGAAGCAGTTCTTC	CASSKGQTTALKQFF
TRBD1	few	TRBV15	TRBJ1-4	TGTGCCACCAGGCCCAGGGGGCTTAATGAAAAACTGTTTTTT	CATRPRGLNEKLFF
.	.	TRBV4-2	TRBJ1-3	TGTGCCAGCAGCCAAAAGGACAGCTCTGGAAACACCATATATTTT	CASSQKDSSGNTIYF
TRBD2	.	TRBV2	TRBJ2-7	TGTGCCAGCACAGGAGCGGGGGGCTACGAGCAGTACTTC	CASTGAGGYEQYF
.	.	TRBV7-9	TRBJ2-3	TGTGCCAGCAGCCTTACGCAGTATTTT	CASSLTQYF
.	.	TRBV5-1	TRBJ2-2	TGCGCCAGCAGCATCCAGGCAAACGCGAACACCGGGGAGCTGTTTTTT	CASSIQANANTGELFF
.	.	TRBV5-1	TRBJ1-6	TGCGCCAGCAGTTCAGTTCTCGATTCACCCCTCCACTTT	CASSSVLDSPLHF
TRBD2	.	TRBV7-2	TRBJ2-3	TGTGCCAGCAGCTCCCCAGCGGGGGGGCCCCCAGATACGCAGTATTTT	CASSSPAGGPPDTQYF
TRBD2	.	TRBV5-4	TRBJ2-3	TGTGCCAGCAGCCCGGGACTAGCGGGCGGCACAGATACGCAGTATTTT	CASSPGLAGGTDTQYF
TRBD1	.	TRBV30	TRBJ1-5	TGTGCCTGGAGGGACAGGGGGCTAGGTCAGCCCCAGCATTTT	CAWRDRGLGQPQHF
.	.	TRBV10-3	TRBJ1-2	TGTGCCATAGGTGACACAAACACTAACTATGGCTACACCTTC	CAIGDTNTNYGYTF
TRBD1	.	TRBV7-9	TRBJ1-5	TGTGCCAGCAGCTTTGGACAGGGGGCTGGCAATCAGCCCCAGCATTTT	CASSFGQGAGNQPQHF
TRBD1	.	TRBV19	TRBJ1-5	TGTGCCAGTACGGACAGGTGGATCCATCAGCCCCAGCATTTT	CASTDRWIHQPQHF
.	.	TRBV27	TRBJ1-6	TGTGCCAGCAGAGTTCGGGAGCCTTGGGCCTCACCCCTCCACTTT	CASRVREPWASPLHF
.	.	TRBV30	TRBJ1-5	TGTGCCTGGAGTGTCGAACAGGGAATAGGACAGCCCCAGCATTTT	CAWSVEQGIGQPQHF
.	.	TRBV19	TRBJ2-7	TGTGCCAGTAGCCCGGGACTGACCTACGAGCAGTACTTC	CASSPGLTYEQYF
.	.	TRBV24-1	TRBJ1-2	TGTGCCACCAGTGATTTGAGCGATGGCTACACCTTC	CATSDLSDGYTF
TRBD1	.	TRBV3-1/TRBV3-2	TRBJ1-1	TGTGCCAGCAGCCTGACAGGGGATGAGACTGAAGCTTTCTTT	CASSLTGDETEAFF
.	.	TRBV19	TRBJ2-1	TGTGCCAGTAGCCGCGGACTGTTACTTAACAATGAGCAGTTCTTC	CASSRGLLLNNEQFF
TRBD2	.	TRBV9	TRBJ2-5	TGTGCCAGCAGCGTAGCGACTAGCGGGGGGGCCGGCCAAGAGACCCAGTACTTC	CASSVATSGGAGQETQYF
TRBD1	.	TRBV3-1/TRBV3-2	TRBJ1-1	TGTGCCAGCAGCCAAGGACAGGGCTCCTACTCGCCTGAAGCTTTCTTT	CASSQGQGSYSPEAFF